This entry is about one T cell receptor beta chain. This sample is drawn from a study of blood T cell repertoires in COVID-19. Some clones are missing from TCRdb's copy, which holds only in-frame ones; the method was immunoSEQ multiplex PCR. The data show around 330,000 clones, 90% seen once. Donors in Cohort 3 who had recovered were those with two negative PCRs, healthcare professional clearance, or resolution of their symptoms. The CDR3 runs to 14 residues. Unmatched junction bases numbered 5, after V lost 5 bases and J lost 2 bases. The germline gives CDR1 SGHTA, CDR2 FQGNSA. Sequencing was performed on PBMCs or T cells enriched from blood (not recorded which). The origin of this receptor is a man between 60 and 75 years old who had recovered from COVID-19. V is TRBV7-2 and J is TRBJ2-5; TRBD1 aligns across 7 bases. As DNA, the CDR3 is TGTGCCAGCAGCCTACGACAGGGACAAGAGACCCAGTACTTC. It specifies CASSLRQGQETQYF.